Below, 11 T cell receptor beta chains from the same sample are listed, as sequenced in a study of blood T cells in healthy people across ages. Sample-barcoded 5' priming and a J-beta primer mix drove a second PCR of roughly 7 to 11 cycles. TCRdb re-called the 5' RACE reads with MiXCR, one entry per CDR3 protein. The sample carries about 1,500,000 distinct CDR3 sequences, about 43% recorded once. Sequencing input: blood. The receptor set was obtained from a woman aged 18-29 years in good health.

The rearrangement uses TRBV15 and TRBJ2-3; possibly TRBD1 for D (5 bases). The germline gives CDR1 LNHNV, CDR2 YYDKDF (reference sequence). The CDR3 spans 15 residues. Trimming took 0 bases from V and 5 from J, leaving 12 bases between them. This CDR3 reads CATSRDYPTVDTQYF. The CDR3 nucleotides are TGTGCCACCAGCAGAGATTATCCGACAGTAGATACGCAGTATTTT.

A few counts support this clonotype. The V and J genes are TRBV4-1 and TRBJ1-2; 7 nucleotides agree with TRBD1. Germline loops: CDR1 MGHRA, CDR2 YSYEKL. This CDR3 is built from 14 residues. V trimming: 2 bases; J trimming: 2 bases; junction bases outside the gene matches: 2. CDR3 loop: CASSQIRGNYGYTF. In DNA form, the CDR3 reads TGCGCCAGCAGCCAAATCAGGGGGAACTATGGCTACACCTTC.

V gene TRBV10-3 combines with J gene TRBJ2-6; D is perhaps TRBD1 or TRBD2 (5 bases each). CDR3 length: 16 amino acids. The V gene's germline CDR1 is ENHRY and CDR2 SYGVKD. V shed 1 base and J shed 2 bases, with 9 bases lying between them. CDR3: CAISEWMGAGANVLTF. The CDR3 bases are TGTGCCATCAGTGAGTGGATGGGGGCTGGGGCCAACGTCCTGACTTTC.

The J gene is TRBJ2-6, the V gene TRBV20-1; the match to TRBD1 covers 11 bases. The CDR3 loop spans 15 amino acids. The germline V gene encodes CDR1 DFQATT and CDR2 SNEGSKA (reference sequence). The CDR3 region is CSAGDRGFGANVLTF. The CDR3 DNA sequence: TGCAGCGCCGGGGACAGGGGGTTTGGGGCCAACGTCCTGACTTTC.

This rearrangement joins TRBV20-1 to TRBJ1-1; D is ambiguous. Trimming stripped 3 bases from V and 1 base from J, with 15 bases between. The CDR3 extends over 15 amino acids. Germline lookup yields CDR1 DFQATT and CDR2 SNEGSKA (reference sequence). The CDR3, as DNA: TGCAGTGCTAGTCGGGCAGGATCAAAGAACACTGAAGCTTTCTTT. Protein: CSASRAGSKNTEAFF.

This clonotype was seen more than once but under ten times. The chain carries TRBV10-3 and TRBJ2-7; 12 nucleotides line up with TRBD2. Germline-derived CDR1 and CDR2 are ENHRY and SYGVKD. V was pared by 4 bases and J by 4 bases, with 8 bases of the junction left unmatched. The CDR3 has 16 amino acids. CDR3 nucleotide sequence: TGTGCCATCAGTGCATCGACTAGCGGGAGCTGGTACGAGCAGTACTTC. It codes for CAISASTSGSWYEQYF.

This sequence joins TRBV4-2 and TRBJ2-2; D may be TRBD1 (6 bases). Germline loops: CDR1 LGHNA, CDR2 YNFKEQ. The V end lost 0 bases, the J end lost 2 bases, and 10 bases lay between the germline ends. This CDR3 contains 16 residues. CDR3 DNA: TGTGCCAGCAGCCAAGAACAGGGATTTAACACCGGGGAGCTGTTTTTT. It translates to CASSQEQGFNTGELFF.

J is TRBJ1-2 and V is TRBV20-1, with D possibly matching TRBD1 (5 bases). Trimming pared 4 bases from V and 2 bases from J, leaving 14 bases between. The V gene's germline CDR1 is DFQATT and CDR2 SNEGSKA (reference sequence). The CDR3 sequence is 14 residues long. This CDR3 is CSATPDSTNYGYTF. The DNA for the CDR3 is TGCAGTGCTACCCCCGACAGCACAAACTATGGCTACACCTTC.

This clonotype was picked up a small number of times. The rearrangement uses TRBV14 and TRBJ1-2, with a weak D call TRBD1 (5 bases). The V end lost 5 bases, the J end lost 3 bases, and 10 bases lay between the germline ends. Per the germline V gene, CDR1 is SGHDN and CDR2 is FVKESK. CDR3 length: 13 residues. CDR3 DNA: TGTGCCAGCAGCGGGGCCCTGGACTATGGCTACACCTTC. It codes for CASSGALDYGYTF.

V is TRBV20-1 and J is TRBJ2-7; 14 bases align to TRBD2. Per the germline V gene, CDR1 is DFQATT and CDR2 is SNEGSKA (reference sequence). J gave up 5 bases and V 5 bases, and 2 bases lay outside the gene matches. The CDR3 spans 13 residues. CDR3 region: CSALTSGRDEQYF. CDR3 DNA: TGCAGTGCTCTGACTAGCGGGAGGGACGAGCAGTACTTC.

The genes are TRBV6-5 and TRBJ1-6, with TRBD1 matching over 8 bases. The CDR3 runs 15 residues. Germline V gene data show CDR1 as MNHEY and CDR2 as SVGAGI. The V gene end was trimmed by 2 bases and the J gene end by 5 bases; junction bases not matched to a gene: 2. CDR3 residues: CASSYTGGDNSPLHF. The CDR3 DNA sequence: TGTGCCAGCAGTTACACAGGGGGAGATAATTCACCCCTCCACTTT.